A single sample is the source of the 27 T cell receptor beta chains below, sequenced in a study of metastatic and nonmetastatic thyroid tumors. TCRdb used MiXCR to call clones anew from the PCR reads. The repertoire holds about 38,000 clones, less than 50% seen once, with around a quarter in the top ten. Thyroid surgery took place with no prior treatment in any patient. The specimen sequenced was tumor tissue. The receptors were gathered from a male donor with papillary thyroid cancer or a benign thyroid nodule (not recorded which). Some clones in this sample may be carry-over from other donors' samples.

This clone has only a few counts. The rearrangement uses TRBV6-1 and TRBJ2-2; no reliable D call. This CDR3 has 11 amino acids. V was clipped by 3 bases and J by 9 bases, with 5 bases between them. Germline CDR1 and CDR2: MNHNS and SASEGT. DNA for the CDR3: TGTGCCAGCAGTGATCAAAGGGAGCTGTTTTTT. Translating gives CASSDQRELFF.

The chain joins TRBV5-1 to TRBJ2-2, with D unresolved. Trimming took 0 bases from V and 0 from J, leaving 6 bases between them. Germline assignment: CDR1 SGHRS and CDR2 YFSETQ. CDR3 length: 15 amino acids. This chain's CDR3 is CASSLGDTNTGELFF. The CDR3 DNA reads TGCGCCAGCAGCTTGGGCGACACGAACACCGGGGAGCTGTTTTTT. Variable domain in full (rest from reference TRBV5-1 and TRBJ2-2): KAGVTQTPRYLIKTRGQQVTLSCSPISGHRSVSWYQQTPGQGLQFLFEYFSETQRNKGNFPGRFSGRQFSNSRSEMNVSTLELGDSALYLCASSLGDTNTGELFFGEGSRLTVL.

The chain links TRBV5-1 to TRBJ1-5; D not resolved. This CDR3 is 14 amino acids long. Germline CDR1 and CDR2: SGHRS and YFSETQ. The V end was cut by 2 bases, the J end by 2 bases, with 8 bases between. CDR3 DNA: TGCGCCAGCAGCTTATCAGGAGGCAATCAGCCCCAGCATTTT. Encoded protein: CASSLSGGNQPQHF. Combining the CDR3 with reference TRBV5-1 and TRBJ1-5 gives the whole variable domain KAGVTQTPRYLIKTRGQQVTLSCSPISGHRSVSWYQQTPGQGLQFLFEYFSETQRNKGNFPGRFSGRQFSNSRSEMNVSTLELGDSALYLCASSLSGGNQPQHFGDGTRLSIL.

This clone has a handful of counts. The chain joins TRBV12-3 or TRBV12-4 to TRBJ1-3, with 7 positions matching TRBD1. CDR3 length: 14 residues. With V trimmed by 6 bases and J by 0 bases, 2 bases remained unmatched. The chain's CDR3 is CASRGDSSGNTIYF. CDR3 DNA: TGTGCCAGCAGGGGGGACAGCTCTGGAAACACCATATATTTT.

The chain carries TRBV7-3 and TRBJ1-1; D is perhaps TRBD1 (5 bases). V lost 2 bases and J lost 3, with 10 bases in between. CDR3 size: 14 residues. Germline CDR1 reads SGHTA; CDR2 reads FQGTGA. The CDR3 spells CASSLAPGDTEAFF. DNA of the CDR3: TGTGCCAGCAGCTTAGCGCCGGGGGACACTGAAGCTTTCTTT.

The chain combines TRBV20-1 with TRBJ1-4; no clear D. The V end lost 7 bases, the J end lost 5 bases, and 11 bases lay between the germline ends. Germline V lookup: CDR1 DFQATT, CDR2 SNEGSKA (reference sequence). CDR3 length equals 12 residues. In DNA, the CDR3 is TGCAGTGTTAATCATCCCAATGAAAAACTGTTTTTT. Translated: CSVNHPNEKLFF.

The chain employs TRBV9 and TRBJ1-6, with a possible D match to TRBD1 (6 bases). CDR3 length: 13 residues. Per the germline V gene, CDR1 is SGDLS and CDR2 is YYNGEE. V gave up 5 bases and J gave up 9 bases, with 12 bases separating them. CDR3 sequence reads: CASSDRRGSPLHF. The CDR3 DNA is TGTGCCAGCAGTGACAGGAGAGGTTCACCCCTCCACTTT.

This clone was found a few times. The CDR3 sequence is CASSWGLAGEGEQFF. Here the CDR3 DNA reads TGTGCCAGCAGCTGGGGACTAGCGGGAGAGGGTGAGCAGTTCTTC. This chain uses TRBV7-2 with TRBJ2-1; 14 nucleotides align to TRBD2. V lost 4 bases, J lost 9 bases, and 5 bases stayed unmatched. The germline V gene has CDR1 SGHTA and CDR2 FQGNSA. The CDR3 sequence is 15 residues long.

J is TRBJ2-1 and V is TRBV7-8; TRBD2 matches at 13 bases. CDR1 SGHVS and CDR2 FQNEAQ come from the germline V gene. With V trimmed by 5 bases and J by 7 bases, 5 bases remained unmatched. The CDR3 covers 15 residues. CDR3 nucleotide sequence: TGTGCCAGCAGCGCCGGACTAGCGGGAGCAAATGAGCAGTTCTTC. It yields the protein CASSAGLAGANEQFF.

The table lists this clone with a count of one. With a much larger clone just one base away, this may be a read error. This chain uses TRBV5-6 with TRBJ2-7, with D perhaps TRBD1 (6 bases). This CDR3 is built from 14 residues. V dropped 4 bases and J dropped 0 bases, with 11 bases sitting between them. Germline V gene lookup returns CDR1 SGHDT and CDR2 YYEEEE. CDR3 amino acids: CASSTPGHSYEQYF. As DNA, the CDR3 is TGTGCCAGCAGCACTCCGGGACACTCCTACGAGCAGTACTTC.

This clone was seen a handful of times. The rearrangement joins TRBV6-1 to TRBJ1-6, with a weak D call TRBD1 (6 bases). Germline V CDR1 and CDR2: MNHNS, SASEGT. Trimming took off 5 bases at V and 8 bases at J, with 22 bases between the two ends. This CDR3 is built from 17 residues. The CDR3 coding sequence is TGTGCCAGCAGTCTTACTATTGGGGGCGTGGGCGATTCACCCCTCCACTTT. Translated, it gives CASSLTIGGVGDSPLHF.

There are a few counts of this clone. The chain uses TRBV6-1 and TRBJ2-7; tentative D call: TRBD1 (6 bases). The CDR3 runs 13 residues. Trimming pared 7 bases from V and 2 bases from J, leaving 12 bases between. CDR1 is MNHNS, CDR2 SASEGT, per germline. This CDR3 reads CASNPTGTYEQYF. CDR3 DNA: TGTGCCAGCAATCCAACAGGGACCTACGAGCAGTACTTC.

The rearrangement links TRBV20-1 to TRBJ1-3; D uncertain. The CDR3 has 15 residues. Trimming stripped 1 base from V and 0 bases from J, with 10 bases between. The germline CDR1 and CDR2 sequences are DFQATT and SNEGSKA (reference sequence). This chain's CDR3 is CSARGRGPSGNTIYF. For the CDR3, the DNA is TGCAGTGCTAGAGGACGAGGGCCCTCTGGAAACACCATATATTTT.

This sequence joins TRBV20-1 and TRBJ2-7; 11 nucleotides line up with TRBD2. The ends lost 6 bases at V and 4 bases at J; junction bases unmatched: 5. Germline V CDR1 and CDR2: DFQATT, SNEGSKA (reference sequence). The CDR3 contains 13 residues. The CDR3 bases are TGCAGTGCGAAGGGACTAGCGGATTACGAGCAGTACTTC. Its protein product is CSAKGLADYEQYF.

This clone has only a few counts. The rearrangement uses TRBV12-5 and TRBJ1-1; D gene ambiguous. Germline loops: CDR1 LGHNT, CDR2 FRNRAP. This CDR3 spans 13 amino acids. Trimming pared 2 bases from V and 1 base from J, leaving 5 bases between. CDR3: CASGLRENTEAFF. CDR3 nucleotide sequence: TGTGCTAGTGGTTTGCGGGAGAACACTGAAGCTTTCTTT.

CDR3 DNA: TGTGCCAGCAGCTTAGTATTTTCTCGGCAGGGTCCCTACGAGCAGTACTTC. It specifies CASSLVFSRQGPYEQYF. The V gene is TRBV11-2, the J gene TRBJ2-7; weak D call: TRBD1 (5 bases). Trimming pared 1 base from V and 2 bases from J, leaving 18 bases between. The germline V gene has CDR1 SGHAT and CDR2 FQNNGV. The CDR3 totals 17 residues.

The CDR3 DNA is TGTGCCAGTAGTATAGTTGGACAGACTTTCAATCAGCCCCAGCATTTT. Its translation is CASSIVGQTFNQPQHF. This chain links TRBV19 with TRBJ1-5; D possibly corresponds to TRBD1 (6 bases). CDR3 length: 16 amino acids. V lost 1 base and J 3 bases, leaving 13 bases between the germline ends. Germline CDR1 and CDR2: LNHDA and SQIVND (reference sequence).

This clone has a handful of counts. This chain joins TRBV5-1 and TRBJ1-2; 8 bases match TRBD1. Germline trimming cut 5 bases from V and 4 bases from J; bases unmatched to any gene: 4. Germline CDR1 reads SGHRS; CDR2 reads YFSETQ. The CDR3 extends over 13 amino acids. The CDR3 here is CASRVDRGYGYTF. The DNA of the CDR3 is TGCGCCAGCAGAGTAGACAGGGGCTATGGCTACACCTTC.

This chain connects TRBV5-1 to TRBJ1-1; 7 nucleotides line up with TRBD1. CDR1 is SGHRS, CDR2 YFSETQ, per germline. This CDR3 spans 16 amino acids. Losses at the gene ends were 4 bases for V and 0 bases for J; bases not matched to a gene: 9. CDR3 nucleotide sequence: TGCGCCAGCAGCGGAGGGGGCACTTGGGTGAACACTGAAGCTTTCTTT. It encodes CASSGGGTWVNTEAFF.

V and J are TRBV30 and TRBJ2-7; unclear D gene. The CDR3 is 13 amino acids. The V end lost 2 bases, the J end lost 3 bases, and 11 bases lay between the germline ends. The germline CDR1 and CDR2 sequences are GTSNPN and SVGIG (reference sequence). The CDR3 DNA reads as TGTGCCTGGAGTAGGCTAGTCGGCTACGAGCAGTACTTC. It specifies CAWSRLVGYEQYF.

The CDR3 here is CSATPGQGYNEQFF. The CDR3, as DNA: TGCAGTGCCACCCCGGGACAGGGCTACAATGAGCAGTTCTTC. This rearrangement joins TRBV20-1 to TRBJ2-1; the match to TRBD1 covers 9 bases. With V trimmed by 6 bases and J by 3 bases, 6 bases remained unmatched. CDR1 DFQATT and CDR2 SNEGSKA come from the germline V gene (reference sequence). CDR3 length equals 14 residues.

The V gene is TRBV7-9, the J gene TRBJ2-1; 7 bases are shared with TRBD1. CDR1 and CDR2 from the germline V gene are SEHNR and FQNEAQ (reference sequence). V trimming: 5 bases; J trimming: 7 bases; junction bases outside the gene matches: 5. The CDR3 contains 13 residues. Written as DNA, the CDR3 is TGTGCCAGCAGCGCGACAGGGCCGAATGAGCAGTTCTTC. It codes for CASSATGPNEQFF.

In its sample, this clone was seen a few times. The CDR3 loop is CASTYYRDNYFYGYTF. CDR3 nucleotides: TGTGCCAGCACCTATTACCGGGACAACTATTTCTATGGCTACACCTTC. The V call is TRBV6-1, the J call TRBJ1-2; a weak D match, TRBD1 (6 bases). Germline CDR1 reads MNHNS; CDR2 reads SASEGT. Trimming stripped 7 bases from V and 4 bases from J, with 22 bases between. The CDR3 spans 16 residues.

The chain joins TRBV19 to TRBJ2-5; 13 bases line up with TRBD2. The germline CDR1 and CDR2 sequences are LNHDA and SQIVND (reference sequence). The CDR3 length is 18 residues. Trimming removed 6 bases from V and 4 bases from J; junction bases left unmatched: 14. The CDR3 nucleotides read TGTGCCAGTAGCCAAGATGAGGGGGGACTAGCGGGACGAGAGACCCAGTACTTC. Translating it yields CASSQDEGGLAGRETQYF.

V usage is TRBV6-1 and J usage is TRBJ2-1, with D possibly matching TRBD1 (5 bases). The germline CDR1 and CDR2 sequences are MNHNS and SASEGT. V dropped 5 bases and J dropped 6 bases, with 14 bases sitting between them. This CDR3 spans 14 amino acids. As DNA, the CDR3 is TGTGCCAGCAGTCCAAGATACGACAGCAATGAGCAGTTCTTC. This translates into CASSPRYDSNEQFF.

The V gene is TRBV12-3 or TRBV12-4, the J gene TRBJ2-3; a weak D match, TRBD2 (5 bases). The CDR3 loop spans 13 amino acids. Trimming took 4 bases from V and 12 from J, leaving 17 bases between them. CDR3 amino acids: CASSSNRPSIQYF. Here the CDR3 DNA reads TGTGCCAGCAGTTCAAATCGACCTAGCATACAGTATTTT.

The V gene is TRBV7-2, the J gene TRBJ2-7; unclear D gene. Germline CDR1 is SGHTA and CDR2 is FQGNSA. This CDR3 has 13 residues. The V end was cut by 3 bases, the J end by 1 base, with 7 bases between. CDR3 in amino acids: CASSFTPSYEQYF. DNA for the CDR3: TGTGCCAGCAGCTTTACGCCGTCCTACGAGCAGTACTTC.